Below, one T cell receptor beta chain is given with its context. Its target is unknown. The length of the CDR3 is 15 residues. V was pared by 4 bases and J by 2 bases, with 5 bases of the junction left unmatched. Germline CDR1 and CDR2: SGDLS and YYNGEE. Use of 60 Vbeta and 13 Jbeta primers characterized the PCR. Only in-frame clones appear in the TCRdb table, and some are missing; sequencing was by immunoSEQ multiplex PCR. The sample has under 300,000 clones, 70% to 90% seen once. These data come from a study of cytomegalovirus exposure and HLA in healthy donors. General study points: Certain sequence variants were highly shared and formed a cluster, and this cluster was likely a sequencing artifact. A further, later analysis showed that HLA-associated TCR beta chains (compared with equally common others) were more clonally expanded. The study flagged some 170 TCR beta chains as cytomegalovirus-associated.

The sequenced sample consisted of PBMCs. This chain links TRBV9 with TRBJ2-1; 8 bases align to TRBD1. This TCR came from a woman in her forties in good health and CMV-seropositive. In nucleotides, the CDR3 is TGTGCCAGCAGCCTGGACAGGGCCACCTACAATGAGCAGTTCTTC. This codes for CASSLDRATYNEQFF.